This TCR beta chain was captured in a study of T-cell memory formation after mild COVID-19. Trimming cost V 2 bases and J 5 bases, with 11 bases left between them. From germline, CDR1 is SGHRS and CDR2 YFSETQ. The length of the CDR3 is 13 residues. As to this clonotype: Its antigen is not known.

It was 5'RACE with constant-segment primers that produced the TCR alpha and TCR beta cDNA libraries, which carried sample barcodes and UMIs. One entry per CDR3 protein, called by TCRdb with MiXCR from the 5' RACE reads. Of more than 110,000 distinct CDR3 sequences in the sample, around 15% were seen once. Whole-study findings and limits: While clones contracting from day 15 to 85 were balanced between CD4 and CD8, later expanders leaned CD4+.

The source material was PBMCs or a T cell subset sorted from them (not recorded which). The TCR comes from an adult woman who had mild COVID-19 (a few samples of this study predate the infection). Cell type and time point are not known. V gene TRBV5-1 combines with J gene TRBJ2-7; the D gene is possibly TRBD1 (5 bases). The CDR3 bases are TGCGCCAGCAGCTTTGAACAGGCCCACGAGCAGTACTTC. It is translated as CASSFEQAHEQYF.